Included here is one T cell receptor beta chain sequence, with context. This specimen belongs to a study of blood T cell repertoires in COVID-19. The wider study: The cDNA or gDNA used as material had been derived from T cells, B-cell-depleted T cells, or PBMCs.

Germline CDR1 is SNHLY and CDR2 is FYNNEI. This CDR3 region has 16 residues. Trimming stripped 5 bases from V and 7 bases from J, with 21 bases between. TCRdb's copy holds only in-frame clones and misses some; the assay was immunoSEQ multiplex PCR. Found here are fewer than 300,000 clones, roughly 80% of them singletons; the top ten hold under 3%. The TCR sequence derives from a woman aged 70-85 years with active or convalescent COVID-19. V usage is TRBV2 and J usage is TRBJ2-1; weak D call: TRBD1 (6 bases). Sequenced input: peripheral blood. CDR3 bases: TGTGCCAGCAGTAAACGGACAGTTCAGCCGCCGAATGAGCAGTTCTTC. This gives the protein CASSKRTVQPPNEQFF.